In its sample, the clone carrying this T cell receptor beta chain was seen many times. The junction differs from germline at one of its ends, possibly a read error. This CDR3 region has 11 residues. Germline V gives CDR1 MNHNS, CDR2 SASEGT. Approximately 10 ml of fresh peripheral blood supplied the PBMCs. The source of the sample is a study of T cells in Graves' hyperthyroidism and ophthalmopathy. Amplification of TCR beta CDR3 regions was performed using RNA transcripts as template. When the TCR CDR3 underwent first-round RT-PCR, the HTBI primer set was used. TCRdb fed the multiplex PCR reads into MiXCR, producing one record per CDR3 protein. The repertoire holds about 350,000 distinct CDR3 sequences, 15% to 20% seen once, with 15% to 17% in the top ten.

The sequence was obtained from a woman in her thirties or forties with Graves' ophthalmopathy. The rearrangement joins TRBV6-1 to TRBJ2-7; a weak D match, TRBD1 (6 bases). Material for sequencing was blood. CDR3: CASRSDRPRVF. The DNA for the CDR3 is TGTGCCAGCAGGTCCGACAGGCCTAGGGTTTTC.